This TCR beta chain was captured by sequencing in a study of STAT5B mutations in CD4+ large granular lymphocyte leukemia (dated by TCRdb to 2021 to 2024). About the study as a whole: Among healthy controls, the CDR3 'QG' motif was associated with a particular HLA allele. The study compared the TCRbeta repertoires of patients with CD4+ T-cell large granular lymphocyte leukemia against those of healthy blood donors. The purity of purified fractions was confirmed by flow cytometry on FACSCanto II or FACSVerse to exceed 95% among lymphocytes.

TCRbeta rearrangements were sequenced from genomic DNA using the immunoSEQ assay at survey resolution. The authors' analysis ran thus. A lowest detectable productive clonotype frequency of 2.59 x 10-5 was observed in the TCR sequencing data. Only productive TCRbeta rearrangements, meaning sequences that were complete and in-frame, were kept for the analyses. Clonality for each sample was calculated as Simpson clonality in the immunoSEQ Analyzer version 3.0. Clones were categorized by frequency as very rare, small, medium, large (1-20%) or hyperexpanded (>20%). Generation probabilities were estimated with OLGA 1.2.3, V-gene circos plots were made with VDJtools, specificities were looked up in VDJdb, and CDR3 motifs were identified with GLIPH. Not all clones reach the TCRdb copy of this immuneACCESS table, which keeps in-frame sequences only. Checked studies attribute under half of the gap to unresolved V genes and leave the rest unexplained. V, J and clone size are those of that table, while D and trimming were read from the DNA. Counted in this sample were some 38,000 clones; about 81% of them appeared once. Jointly, the top ten make up approximately 0.5% of the sample.

Trimming removed 2 bases from V and 9 bases from J; the gene matches leave 5 bases unexplained. Spanning cysteine to phenylalanine, the CDR3 consists of 14 amino acids. Only the CDR3 DNA stays, 42 bases, in frame from base 1. CDR1 and CDR2 (SGHTA, FQGNSA) derive from the germline V gene. The healthy control group was made up of roughly 34 blood donors, and the Finnish Red Cross blood service supplied their buffy coats. All TCR-sequenced material derived from peripheral blood: patient blood samples and healthy donor buffy coats. Peripheral blood mononuclear cells were isolated by Ficoll-Hypaque gradient centrifugation. Magnetic purification was used to isolate CD4+ cells from the buffy coats of the healthy controls. Genomic DNA was extracted with the Gentra Puregene Cell and Tissue kit and quantified on a Qubit 2.0 fluorometer. General conclusions and limits of the study: Main leukemic clonotypes were private to each patient, although about 25% appeared at low frequency in other patients' non-leukemic repertoires. TRBV06-family usage was enriched among the top patient clones (8/27) compared with healthy controls (2/35). Data were not HLA-matched; higher clonality in CD4+ versus CD8+ T-LGLL could reflect the relatively small sample size. Greater clonality appeared to be present in CD4-sorted patient repertoires than in healthy CD4+ repertoires, and the difference was retained after the putative leukemic clones were removed.

A remark on this clone: Its target antigen remains unknown. The record has no base qualities; no much larger clone is one base away.

The TCR was taken from a human donor in good health. The chain is encoded by TRBV7-2 joined to TRBJ2-1; 9 bases in between match TRBD1. The sample taken for sequencing was CD4+ T cells from blood buffy coats. CDR3 sequence: CASSLTGGAGEQFF. The DNA sequence is TGTGCCAGCAGCTTAACAGGGGGCGCGGGTGAGCAGTTCTTC.